What follows describes a single T cell receptor beta chain. The data were taken from a study of shared clonotypes between healthy human individuals. The CDR3 loop spans 10 amino acids. Per the germline V gene, CDR1 is GTSNPN and CDR2 is SVGIG (reference sequence). Deletions cut 7 bases from V and 5 bases from J, with 8 bases between. Profiled with immunoSEQ multiplex PCR; TCRdb holds only in-frame clones, not every one. The sample has some 2,400,000 clones; approximately 94% are singletons. Sequencing used naive CD4+ T cells sorted from blood. The subset: CD45RA+ positively selected. This rearrangement joins TRBV30 to TRBJ1-1; no firm D call. The clonotype was recovered from a man between 18 and 35 years old in good health. CDR3 bases: TGTGCCTTATCTCGGACTGAAGCTTTCTTT. It is translated as CALSRTEAFF.